The 24 T cell receptor beta chains below all came from one sample that was sequenced in a study of beta chain features in type 1 diabetes. The whole isolated RNA underwent reverse transcription, so sequencing captured expressed TCRB transcripts. TCRdb's copy holds only in-frame clones and misses some; the assay was immunoSEQ multiplex PCR. The sample lists about 40,000 clones, over 45% occurring once. Sequenced sample: central memory CD4+ T cells from blood. Every receptor here comes from a woman aged 18-35 years in good health.

The CDR3 loop is CASSVEASGGAAFLNEQFF. CDR3 in DNA: TGTGCCAGCAGCGTAGAAGCTAGCGGGGGGGCCGCTTTTCTCAATGAGCAGTTCTTC. This sequence joins TRBV9 and TRBJ2-1, with 12 bases aligning to TRBD2. The germline V gene encodes CDR1 SGDLS and CDR2 YYNGEE. V lost 0 bases to trimming and J lost 6 bases; unmatched junction nucleotides: 13. The length of the CDR3 is 19 residues.

The rearrangement joins TRBV29-1 to TRBJ2-7; D might be TRBD1 (6 bases). Trimming pared 7 bases from V and 0 bases from J, leaving 13 bases between. This CDR3 is built from 13 residues. Germline V lookup: CDR1 SQVTM, CDR2 ANQGSEA. The CDR3 bases are TGCAGCGCCCGGGACACGCTCTCCTACGAGCAGTACTTC. It translates to CSARDTLSYEQYF.

Here the CDR3 DNA reads TGTGCCAGCGGACCGGGACTAGCGGGAGTGCGTGAGCAGTACTTC. Encoded protein: CASGPGLAGVREQYF. The rearrangement uses TRBV7-2 and TRBJ2-7; 14 bases agree with TRBD2. V was pared by 8 bases and J by 7 bases, with 10 bases of the junction left unmatched. Germline CDR1 and CDR2: SGHTA and FQGNSA. This CDR3 region has 15 residues.

The V gene is TRBV28, the J gene TRBJ1-2, with TRBD1 matching over 7 bases. Per the germline V gene, CDR1 is MDHEN and CDR2 is SYDVKM. This CDR3 spans 13 amino acids. V dropped 7 bases and J dropped 3; count of bases not matched to a gene: 5. Here the CDR3 reads CASTVDRDYGYTF. The CDR3 DNA reads TGTGCCAGCACCGTAGACAGGGACTATGGCTACACCTTC.

The rearrangement links TRBV5-1 to TRBJ2-7; 9 bases map to TRBD1. V lost 0 bases, J lost 6 bases, and 10 bases stayed unmatched. CDR1 SGHRS and CDR2 YFSETQ come from the germline V gene. The length of the CDR3 is 16 residues. For the CDR3, the DNA is TGCGCCAGCAGCTTGGGCCACGGGACAGGGCCCGCCGAGCAGTACTTC. Its protein is CASSLGHGTGPAEQYF. The variable domain in full, with the rest retrieved from reference TRBV5-1 and TRBJ2-7, is KAGVTQTPRYLIKTRGQQVTLSCSPISGHRSVSWYQQTPGQGLQFLFEYFSETQRNKGNFPGRFSGRQFSNSRSEMNVSTLELGDSALYLCASSLGHGTGPAEQYFGPGTRLTVT.

This chain uses TRBV6-6 with TRBJ2-7; tentatively, D is TRBD1 (6 bases). The CDR3 extends over 12 amino acids. V lost 7 bases and J lost 1, with 8 bases in between. From germline, CDR1 is MNHNY and CDR2 SVGAGI (reference sequence). The CDR3 coding sequence is TGTGCCAGCACAGGGGAGTCCTACGAGCAGTACTTC. Its translation: CASTGESYEQYF.

This clone was counted between two and nine times. V gene TRBV27 combines with J gene TRBJ2-5; a weak D match, TRBD2 (5 bases). The CDR3 contains 13 residues. The V end was cut by 2 bases, the J end by 2 bases, with 6 bases between. The germline gives CDR1 MNHEY, CDR2 SMNVEV (reference sequence). In DNA, the CDR3 is TGTGCCAGCAGTTTACGGGGACAAGAGACCCAGTACTTC. Residues: CASSLRGQETQYF.

The chain combines TRBV6-1 with TRBJ1-6; D possibly corresponds to TRBD1 (6 bases). Trimming cost V 3 bases and J 7 bases, with 13 bases left between them. The germline CDR1 and CDR2 sequences are MNHNS and SASEGT. This CDR3 contains 15 residues. CDR3 amino acids: CASSDADSRNSPLHF. Here the CDR3 DNA reads TGTGCCAGCAGTGACGCGGACAGCCGAAATTCACCCCTCCACTTT.

This chain uses TRBV10-3 with TRBJ2-3; 11 nucleotides align to TRBD2. This CDR3 spans 18 amino acids. Looked up from germline, CDR1 is ENHRY and CDR2 is SYGVKD. With V trimmed by 3 bases and J by 0 bases, 8 bases remained unmatched. CDR3 sequence (DNA): TGTGCCATCAGTGAACAGATAAGGACTAGCGGGAGCACAGATACGCAGTATTTT. This encodes CAISEQIRTSGSTDTQYF.

This clone appeared once. The V gene is TRBV14, the J gene TRBJ1-2, with no clear D. Trimming shortened V by 0 bases and J by 7 bases, and 9 bases separated the two germline ends. The CDR3 is 13 residues long. Per the germline V gene, CDR1 is SGHDN and CDR2 is FVKESK. DNA of the CDR3: TGTGCCAGCAGCCAAGATATACGGTCTGGCTACACCTTC. Translated: CASSQDIRSGYTF.

This clone occurred a few times. V is TRBV30 and J is TRBJ1-1, with 7 bases fitting TRBD1. The CDR3 is 13 residues long. CDR1 is GTSNPN, CDR2 SVGIG, per germline (reference sequence). V lost 4 bases to trimming and J lost 4 bases; unmatched junction nucleotides: 6. DNA of the CDR3: TGTGCCTGGAATTTCAGGGGGACCACTGAAGCTTTCTTT. Encoded protein: CAWNFRGTTEAFF.

This chain links TRBV19 with TRBJ2-7; D is possibly TRBD2 (6 bases). The germline V and J ends were trimmed by 10 bases and 5 bases, with 15 bases remaining between them. Per the germline V gene, CDR1 is LNHDA and CDR2 is SQIVND (reference sequence). The CDR3 contains 12 residues. The CDR3 here is CATMAGRNEQYF. CDR3 bases: TGTGCCACCATGGCGGGACGGAACGAGCAGTACTTC.

This chain connects TRBV29-1 to TRBJ1-4; 8 nucleotides line up with TRBD1. J lost 8 bases, V lost 7 bases, and 9 bases had no gene match. The CDR3 runs to 13 residues. From germline, CDR1 is SQVTM and CDR2 ANQGSEA. The CDR3 DNA sequence: TGCAGCGGTTCCCAGGGGGCGACAGAAAAACTGTTTTTT. Protein: CSGSQGATEKLFF.

This chain connects TRBV5-1 to TRBJ2-3, with D perhaps matching TRBD2 (6 bases). CDR3 size: 16 residues. V lost 1 base and J lost 5, with 17 bases in between. CDR1 SGHRS and CDR2 YFSETQ come from the germline V gene. For the CDR3, the DNA is TGCGCCAGCAGCTTGTTGGGAGGCCCCCAGGGAGATACGCAGTATTTT. Its protein is CASSLLGGPQGDTQYF.

This clone was counted a single time. At the DNA level, this CDR3 is encoded by other sequences in the same sample as well. The rearrangement links TRBV7-2 to TRBJ1-5, with D perhaps matching TRBD1 (6 bases). The CDR3 runs 13 residues. The germline V gene encodes CDR1 SGHTA and CDR2 FQGNSA. V was shortened by 5 bases and J by 4 bases, with 9 bases between the two germline ends. The CDR3 spells CASSVRGNQPQHF. Written as DNA, the CDR3 is TGTGCCAGCAGCGTCAGGGGTAATCAGCCCCAGCATTTT.

This chain links TRBV5-4 with TRBJ2-3; D is possibly TRBD2 (5 bases). This CDR3 region has 16 residues. V was trimmed by 4 bases and J by 0 bases, leaving 15 bases between them. Germline V gene lookup returns CDR1 SGHNT and CDR2 YYREEE (reference sequence). As DNA, the CDR3 is TGTGCCAGCAGCCCCGGGGTCCAAGCTAGCACAGATACGCAGTATTTT. It yields the protein CASSPGVQASTDTQYF. Variable domain in full (rest from reference TRBV5-4 and TRBJ2-3): ETGVTQSPTHLIKTRGQQVTLRCSSQSGHNTVSWYQQALGQGPQFIFQYYREEENGRGNFPPRFSGLQFPNYSSELNVNALELDDSALYLCASSPGVQASTDTQYFGPGTRLTVL.

This clone appeared a few times. The chain joins TRBV2 to TRBJ2-7, with unresolved D. Between the trimmed V and J ends, which lost 0 bases and 2 bases, there was a span of 5 bases. The CDR3 length is 13 residues. Germline CDR1 reads SNHLY; CDR2 reads FYNNEI. CDR3 in amino acids: CASSEAPPYEQYF. CDR3 nucleotide sequence: TGTGCCAGCAGTGAAGCCCCTCCCTACGAGCAGTACTTC.

This sequence joins TRBV6-1 and TRBJ2-1; 9 bases line up with TRBD2. Germline V gives CDR1 MNHNS, CDR2 SASEGT. V gave up 4 bases and J gave up 11 bases; unmatched junction bases: 3. The CDR3 covers 12 residues. This chain's CDR3 is CASSGRGGQQFF. The CDR3 DNA sequence: TGTGCCAGCAGTGGGCGGGGGGGCCAGCAGTTCTTC.

V gene TRBV9 combines with J gene TRBJ2-3, with TRBD2 matching 9 bases. This CDR3 comprises 17 residues. V shed 0 bases, J shed 1 base, and the junction held 6 bases outside the gene matches. The germline gives CDR1 SGDLS, CDR2 YYNGEE. CDR3: CASSVAVGGRGTDTQYF. Written as DNA, the CDR3 is TGTGCCAGCAGCGTAGCTGTGGGCGGGAGGGGCACAGATACGCAGTATTTT. The variable domain in full, with the rest retrieved from reference TRBV9 and TRBJ2-3, is DSGVTQTPKHLITATGQRVTLRCSPRSGDLSVYWYQQSLDQGLQFLIQYYNGEERAKGNILERFSAQQFPDLHSELNLSSLELGDSALYFCASSVAVGGRGTDTQYFGPGTRLTVL.

This clone was detected a few times. The V call is TRBV19, the J call TRBJ2-3, with D perhaps matching TRBD2 (5 bases). Germline values: CDR1 LNHDA, CDR2 SQIVND (reference sequence). V lost 4 bases to trimming and J lost 3 bases, with 17 bases between them. CDR3 length: 16 residues. CDR3 residues: CASSTPLGEVTDTQYF. The DNA for the CDR3 is TGTGCCAGTAGTACCCCTCTGGGAGAGGTTACAGATACGCAGTATTTT.

This clone was seen only a few times. The chain uses TRBV6-5 and TRBJ1-2; D remains ambiguous. The CDR3 covers 15 residues. The V end was cut by 0 bases, the J end by 1 base, with 9 bases between. The germline gives CDR1 MNHEY, CDR2 SVGAGI. For the CDR3, the DNA is TGTGCCAGCAGTTACTCGATCGAGGGTAACTATGGCTACACCTTC. Its translation is CASSYSIEGNYGYTF.

V usage is TRBV6-1 and J usage is TRBJ2-7; D is ambiguous. Germline V gene sequence: CDR1 MNHNS, CDR2 SASEGT. V was trimmed by 4 bases and J by 4 bases, leaving 14 bases between them. This CDR3 region has 14 residues. CDR3: CASSGASAKYEQYF. Here the CDR3 DNA reads TGTGCCAGCAGTGGGGCCTCAGCTAAATACGAGCAGTACTTC.

J is TRBJ1-2 and V is TRBV2, with TRBD1 matching 8 bases. V shed 1 base and J 4 bases; nucleotides not matched to a gene: 5. CDR1 and CDR2 from the germline V gene are SNHLY and FYNNEI. CDR3 length equals 15 residues. DNA for the CDR3: TGTGCCAGCAGTGAAGGGACAGGGCTTGGCTATGGCTACACCTTC. Its translation: CASSEGTGLGYGYTF.

The genes are TRBV27 and TRBJ1-1, with TRBD1 matching over 12 bases. The CDR3 spans 15 residues. The germline V gene has CDR1 MNHEY and CDR2 SMNVEV (reference sequence). J gave up 5 bases and V 8 bases, and 9 bases lay outside the gene matches. The CDR3, as DNA: TGTGCCAGCGGAGGATGGGACAGGGGGCATACTGAAGCTTTCTTT. Translated, it gives CASGGWDRGHTEAFF.